These T cell receptor beta chains were read from a single sample in a study of T cell repertoires in cytomegalovirus infection. TCRdb passed the reads through MiXCR, listing each CDR3 protein once. Seen here are around 540,000 distinct CDR3 sequences, roughly a third observed once, and the top ten hold 15% to 20%. These TCRs are of unknown antigen specificity. Sequencing used cultured PBMCs, obtained from culture after CMV antigen stimulation. These receptors all stem from a human donor in good health (CMV status not recorded). Some clones in this sample may be carry-over from other donors' samples. CDR3s include the opening cysteine and the closing phenylalanine or tryptophan. The D gene is left open where the match is weak. Clone size is not always given. Where it is, it says once, few, many or a class for expanded clones.

V gene	D gene	clone size	J gene	CDR3 DNA	CDR3 protein
TRBV28	TRBD2	NA	TRBJ2-1	TGTGCCAGCAGTTCAGTTTTTTTGTCCAAAGCGGGAGCGGGTGAGCAGTTCTTC	CASSSVFLSKAGAGEQFF
TRBV12-3/TRBV12-4	NA	few	TRBJ2-5	TGTGCCAGCACCCCGTCCTCCCAGTACTTC	CASTPSSQYF
TRBV7-2	TRBD1	many	TRBJ1-2	TGTGCCACCGCGGGACAGACTAACTATGGCTACACCTTC	CATAGQTNYGYTF
TRBV7-2	NA	few	TRBJ2-3	TGTGCCAGCAGCCCACGGCCGAGGGGAGGAACAGATACGCAGTATTTT	CASSPRPRGGTDTQYF
TRBV19	NA	NA	TRBJ2-1	TGTGCCAGTAGTATTTGGGGCAATGAGCAGTTCTTC	CASSIWGNEQFF
TRBV12-3/TRBV12-4	NA	NA	TRBJ2-1	TGTGCCAGCAGGGTAGGGGCCAATGAGCAGTTCTTC	CASRVGANEQFF
TRBV6-1	TRBD1	few	TRBJ2-1	TGTGCCAGCAGTCAAACAGGGGGCACGGTTCAGTTCTTC	CASSQTGGTVQFF
TRBV6-7	TRBD2	NA	TRBJ2-1	TGTGCCAGCAGAACATCGGAGCAGGGGGAACTAGCGGGAGTCAATGAGCAGTTCTTC	CASRTSEQGELAGVNEQFF
TRBV7-8	NA	NA	TRBJ2-7	TGTGCCAGCAGCTTAGACCCGAGGCGGCCCTACGAGCAGTACTTC	CASSLDPRRPYEQYF
TRBV4-1	NA	NA	TRBJ2-2	TGCGCCAGCACTTGGCGGCAAGACTCTAACACCGGGGAGCTGTTTTTT	CASTWRQDSNTGELFF
TRBV6-2/TRBV6-3	NA	few	TRBJ2-6	TGTGCCAGCAGTAAAAAGACCGGGCGGGGGGCCAACGTCCTGACTTTC	CASSKKTGRGANVLTF
TRBV10-3	NA	NA	TRBJ1-2	TGTGCCATCAGTAGGGAAGACTATGGCTACACCTTC	CAISREDYGYTF
TRBV11-3	NA	NA	TRBJ1-2	TGTGCCAGCAGCTCCGCCCCGGGGTCCTATGGCTACACCTTC	CASSSAPGSYGYTF
TRBV19	TRBD1	few	TRBJ1-4	TGTGCCACCTCGAGGGGGCTGAATGAAAAACTGTTTTTT	CATSRGLNEKLFF
TRBV10-3	TRBD1	NA	TRBJ1-5	TGTGCCATCAGTGAGTTTAGGACAGGGGGAAGCAATCAGCCCCAGCATTTT	CAISEFRTGGSNQPQHF